This T cell receptor (beta chain) was found in a study of control samples from healthy donors and cancer patients. The method was immunoSEQ multiplex PCR; TCRdb's version includes in-frame clones alone and lacks a portion of them. The sample carries just under 60,000 clones, more than 85% recorded once. This CDR3 spans 9 amino acids. CDR1 is SGDLS and CDR2 is YYNGEE in the germline V gene. V was clipped by 8 bases and J by 7 bases, with 1 base between them. This clonotype was sampled from a man aged 35 to 55 with colorectal cancer. The specimen was PBMCs. The V and J genes are TRBV9 and TRBJ1-6; D is uncertain. The CDR3 reads CARNSPLHF. The CDR3 nucleotides are TGTGCCAGAAATTCACCCCTCCACTTT.